This T cell receptor (beta chain) was found in a study of cytomegalovirus exposure and HLA in healthy donors. Study-wide background: The early release's HLA-typed donors yielded approximately 85 million unique TCRs. Whole-study results and caveats: A few CMV-associated chains proved CMV antigen-specific in vitro. Investigators reported more than 150 TCR beta chains as tied to cytomegalovirus.

Primers: 60 Vbeta forward and 13 Jbeta reverse. Sequencing used immunoSEQ multiplex PCR; TCRdb keeps in-frame clones, though not all of them. The repertoire table contains approximately 190,000 clones. In regard to this clone: The antigen is undetermined.

The ends were cut back, 1 base at V and 6 bases at J, with 19 bases in the middle. CDR3 length equals 17 residues. Germline V lookup: CDR1 SGHDN, CDR2 FVKESK. Sequences were obtained from PBMCs. The sequence came from a man in his thirties or forties in good health and CMV-seronegative. The chain is built from TRBV14 and TRBJ2-1; maybe TRBD2 (5 bases). In DNA, the CDR3 is TGTGCCAGCAGCCAAGTCCGCTCGAGCGGAGACTTCAATGAGCAGTTCTTC. Its translation: CASSQVRSSGDFNEQFF.